These 2 T cell receptor beta chains were sequenced from one sample in a study of CD8 T cells in ankylosing spondylitis. One entry per CDR3 protein, called by TCRdb with MiXCR from the 5' RACE reads. The data show 250,000 or so distinct CDR3 sequences, roughly a tenth seen once. The specimen sequenced was blood, either unsorted or a sorted T cell fraction (not recorded which). The source of these receptors is a male donor with ankylosing spondylitis or in good health (not recorded which).

Points on this clonotype: Just one base apart from a much larger clone, this may be a read error. This chain joins TRBV5-1 and TRBJ2-5; D may be TRBD2 (6 bases). The CDR3 is made up of 15 amino acids. V lost 0 bases and J lost 5, with 14 bases in between. The V gene's germline CDR1 is SGHRS and CDR2 YFSETQ. The CDR3 reads CASSLDSGRGETQYF. The CDR3 coding sequence is TGCGCCAGCAGCTTGGACAGCGGGCGCGGGGAGACCCAGTACTTC.

This clonotype was picked up many times. CDR3 sequence (DNA): TGCAGTGCTAGGGGGACAGCTAGCACAGATACGCAGTATTTT. Residues: CSARGTASTDTQYF. V is TRBV20-1 and J is TRBJ2-3; 7 positions agree with TRBD1. The CDR3 has 14 amino acids. Germline V gene sequence: CDR1 DFQATT, CDR2 SNEGSKA (reference sequence). Trimming cost V 3 bases and J 0 bases; bases outside gene matches: 3.